This TCR beta chain was profiled in a study of response to subunit inactivated influenza vaccine. The study, taken as a whole, reports: Every seasonal influenza vaccination brings in few new T cells, the authors suggested.

As to this clonotype: What it binds is unknown.

The CDR3 is 12 amino acids. The V end lost 10 bases, the J end lost 3 bases, and 9 bases lay between the germline ends. Germline lookup yields CDR1 LGHDT and CDR2 YNNKEL (reference sequence). TCRdb independently ran MiXCR on the RT-PCR reads; one entry per CDR3 protein. This sample has about 530,000 distinct CDR3 sequences, with roughly 13% found just once. Material: PBMCs from blood, obtained about 6 weeks after vaccination. The receptor comes from a man aged 50-60 years who received an inactivated influenza vaccine. The chain combines TRBV3-1 with TRBJ1-4, with D possibly being TRBD1 (6 bases). The CDR3 DNA reads as TGTGCCACAAGGGGGTCTAATGAAAAACTGTTTTTT. Translation gives CATRGSNEKLFF. Full variable domain (outside the CDR3, taken from reference TRBV3-1 and TRBJ1-4): DTAVSQTPKYLVTQMGNDKSIKCEQNLGHDTMYWYKQDSKKFLKIMFSYNNKELIINETVPNRFSPKSPDKAHLNLHINSLELGDSAVYFCATRGSNEKLFFGSGTQLSVL.